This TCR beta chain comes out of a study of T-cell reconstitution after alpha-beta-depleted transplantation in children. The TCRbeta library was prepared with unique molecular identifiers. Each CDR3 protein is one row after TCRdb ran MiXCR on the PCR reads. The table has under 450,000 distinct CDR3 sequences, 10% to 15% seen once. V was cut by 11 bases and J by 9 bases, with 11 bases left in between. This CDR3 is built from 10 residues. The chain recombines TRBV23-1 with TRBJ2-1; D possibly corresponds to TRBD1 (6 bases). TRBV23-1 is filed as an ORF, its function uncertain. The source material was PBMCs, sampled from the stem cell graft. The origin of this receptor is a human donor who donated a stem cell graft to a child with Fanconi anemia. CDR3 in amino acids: CAAGDAEQFF. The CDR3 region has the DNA TGCGCCGCAGGGGATGCTGAGCAGTTCTTC.